This T cell receptor beta chain was recovered during a study of molecular identifiers for immune sequencing clone quantification. There are a few counts of this clonotype. TCRdb processed the PCR reads anew with MiXCR; each CDR3 protein has one entry. The table includes some 680,000 distinct CDR3 sequences, about 25% detected once. Germline CDR1 is SQVTM and CDR2 is ANQGSEA. V was shortened by 7 bases and J by 3 bases, with 6 bases between the two germline ends. CDR3 length: 11 amino acids. The chain uses TRBV29-1 and TRBJ2-2, with D possibly TRBD2 on 5 matching bases. The source of this sequence is a human donor in good health. Some libraries in this study had Jurkat cell RNA spiked in. The sample taken for sequencing was naive CD8+ T cells from blood, with Jurkat cell RNA spiked in. Described subset: FACS-sorted CD8+CD4-CCR7+CD45RA+ naive T cells. The CDR3 region has the DNA TGCAGCGCGCGGGACACCGGGGAGCTGTTTTTT. Its translation: CSARDTGELFF.